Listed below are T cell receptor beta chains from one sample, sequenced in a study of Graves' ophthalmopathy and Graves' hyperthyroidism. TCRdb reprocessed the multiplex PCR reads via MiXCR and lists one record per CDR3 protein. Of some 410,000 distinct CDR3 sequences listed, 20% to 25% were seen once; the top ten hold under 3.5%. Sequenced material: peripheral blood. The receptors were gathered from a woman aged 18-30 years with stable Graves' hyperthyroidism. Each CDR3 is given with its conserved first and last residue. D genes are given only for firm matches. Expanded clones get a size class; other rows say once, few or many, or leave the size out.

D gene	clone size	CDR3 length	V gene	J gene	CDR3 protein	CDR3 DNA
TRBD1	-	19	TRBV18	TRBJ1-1	CASSPPTRAGGYMNTEAFF	TGTGCCAGCTCACCACCGACGCGGGCAGGGGGATACATGAACACTGAAGCTTTCTTT
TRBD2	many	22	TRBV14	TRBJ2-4	CASSFGLAGEEGRRLAKNIQYF	TGTGCCAGCAGCTTTGGACTAGCGGGAGAAGAGGGCAGAAGACTAGCCAAAAACATTCAGTACTTC
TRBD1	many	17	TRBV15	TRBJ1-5	CATSRGLRGQGQRAQHF	TGTGCCACCAGCAGAGGTTTGAGGGGACAGGGCCAGAGAGCCCAGCATTTT
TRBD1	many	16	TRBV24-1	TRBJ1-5	CATSDSSGTGNQPQHF	TGTGCCACCAGTGATTCTTCAGGGACAGGCAATCAGCCCCAGCATTTT
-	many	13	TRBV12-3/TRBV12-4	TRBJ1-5	CASSRTENQPQHF	TGTGCCAGTAGCAGGACAGAAAATCAGCCCCAGCATTTT
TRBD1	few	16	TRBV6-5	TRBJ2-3	CASSYFPGQGADTQYF	TGTGCCAGCAGTTACTTCCCCGGACAGGGTGCAGATACGCAGTATTTT
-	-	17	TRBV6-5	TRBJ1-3	CASSYREQGSSGNTIYF	TGTGCCAGCAGTTACCGAGAACAAGGGAGCTCTGGAAACACCATATATTTT
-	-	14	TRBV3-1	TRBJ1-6	CASTRGQTNSPLHF	TGTGCCAGCACCCGAGGACAGACAAATTCACCCCTCCACTTT
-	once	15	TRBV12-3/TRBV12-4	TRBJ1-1	CASLLGGTLNTEAFF	TGTGCCAGCCTCCTGGGCGGGACACTGAACACTGAAGCTTTCTTT
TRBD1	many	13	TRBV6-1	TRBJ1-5	CASSEAGGQPQHF	TGTGCCAGCAGCGAAGCAGGGGGGCAGCCCCAGCATTTT
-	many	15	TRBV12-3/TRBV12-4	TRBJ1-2	CASSFPAAGPYGYTF	TGTGCCAGCAGTTTTCCCGCGGCAGGGCCCTATGGCTACACCTTC
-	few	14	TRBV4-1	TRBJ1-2	CASSQDIQSYGYTF	TGCGCCAGCAGCCAAGATATCCAGAGCTATGGCTACACCTTC
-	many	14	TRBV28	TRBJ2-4	CASSPPPGRDIQYF	TGTGCCAGCAGTCCCCCCCCCGGTCGTGACATTCAGTACTTC
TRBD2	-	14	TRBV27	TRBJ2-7	CASSRGLAGAEQYF	TGTGCCAGCAGTCGGGGACTAGCGGGAGCCGAGCAGTACTTC
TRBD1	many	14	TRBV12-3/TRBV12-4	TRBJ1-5	CASSAGQGNQPQHF	TGTGCCAGCAGCGCTGGACAGGGCAATCAGCCCCAGCATTTT
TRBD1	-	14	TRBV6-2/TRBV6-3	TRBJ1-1	CASSDREANTEAFF	TGTGCCAGCAGTGACAGGGAGGCAAACACTGAAGCTTTCTTT
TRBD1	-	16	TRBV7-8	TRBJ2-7	CASSPIYGQGAYEQYF	TGTGCCAGCAGCCCAATTTATGGACAGGGGGCTTACGAGCAGTACTTC
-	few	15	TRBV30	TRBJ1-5	CAWSVGSNSNQPQHF	TGTGCCTGGAGTGTAGGCAGCAATAGCAATCAGCCCCAGCATTTT
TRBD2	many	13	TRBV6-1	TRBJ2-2	CASTTSGSGELFF	TGTGCCAGCACCACCAGCGGGAGCGGGGAGCTGTTTTTT
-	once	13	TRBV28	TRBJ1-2	CASSLDTDYGYTF	TGTGCCAGCAGTTTGGACACTGACTATGGCTACACCTTC
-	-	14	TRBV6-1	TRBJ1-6	CASRRGRENSPLHF	TGTGCCAGCAGACGCGGACGGGAAAATTCACCCCTCCACTTT
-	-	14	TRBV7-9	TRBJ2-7	CASSLGGSVDEQYF	TGTGCCAGCAGCTTAGGTGGTAGCGTCGACGAGCAGTACTTC
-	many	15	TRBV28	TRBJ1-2	CASSSIRTDNYGYTF	TGTGCCAGCAGTTCCATTCGGACGGATAACTATGGCTACACCTTC
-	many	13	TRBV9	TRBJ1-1	CASSVGTNTEAFF	TGTGCCAGCAGCGTAGGAACAAACACTGAAGCTTTCTTT
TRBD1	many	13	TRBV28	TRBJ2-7	CASQQGVAYEQYF	TGTGCCAGTCAACAGGGGGTGGCCTACGAGCAGTACTTC
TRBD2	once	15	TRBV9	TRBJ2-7	CASSVVPAGTYEQYF	TGTGCCAGCAGCGTAGTCCCAGCGGGAACCTACGAGCAGTACTTC
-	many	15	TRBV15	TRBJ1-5	CATSRDARVRQPQHF	TGTGCCACCAGCAGAGATGCCAGGGTGAGGCAGCCCCAGCATTTT
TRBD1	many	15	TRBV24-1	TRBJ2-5	CATSDQTGGKETQYF	TGTGCCACCAGTGATCAGACAGGGGGCAAGGAGACCCAGTACTTC
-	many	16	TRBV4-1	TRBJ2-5	CASSQFLANFQETQYF	TGCGCCAGCAGCCAATTTCTAGCGAATTTCCAAGAGACCCAGTACTTC
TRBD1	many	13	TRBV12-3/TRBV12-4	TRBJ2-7	CASSFRGGHEQYF	TGTGCCAGCAGTTTCCGAGGGGGCCACGAGCAGTACTTC
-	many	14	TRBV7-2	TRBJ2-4	CASSPEPSQDIQYF	TGTGCCAGCAGCCCAGAGCCGTCCCAGGACATTCAGTACTTC
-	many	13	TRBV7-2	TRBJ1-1	CASTQGGGTEAFF	TGTGCCAGCACACAAGGGGGAGGCACTGAAGCTTTCTTT
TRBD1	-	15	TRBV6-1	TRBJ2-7	CASRSDRGGAREQYF	TGTGCCAGCAGATCGGACAGGGGTGGGGCTCGCGAGCAGTACTTC